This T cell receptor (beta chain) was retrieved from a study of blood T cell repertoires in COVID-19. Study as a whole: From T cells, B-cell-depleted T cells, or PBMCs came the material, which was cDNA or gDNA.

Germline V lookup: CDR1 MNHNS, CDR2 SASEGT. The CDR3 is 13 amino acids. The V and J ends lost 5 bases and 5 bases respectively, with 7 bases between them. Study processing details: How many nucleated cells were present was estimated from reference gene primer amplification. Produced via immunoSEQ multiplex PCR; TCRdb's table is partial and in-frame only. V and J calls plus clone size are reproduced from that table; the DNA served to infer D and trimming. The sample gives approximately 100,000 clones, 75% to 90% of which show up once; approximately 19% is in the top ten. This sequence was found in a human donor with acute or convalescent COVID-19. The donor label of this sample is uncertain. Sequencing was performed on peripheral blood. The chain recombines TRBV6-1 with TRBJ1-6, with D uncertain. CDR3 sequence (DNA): TGTGCCAGCAGTCCTACTGATAATTCACCCCTCCACTTT. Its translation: CASSPTDNSPLHF.